The 25 T cell receptor beta chains listed next were all sequenced from one sample in a study of blood T cell repertoires in COVID-19. The method was immunoSEQ multiplex PCR; TCRdb's version includes in-frame clones alone and lacks a portion of them. The table lists tens of thousands of clones, about 82% of them singletons. Material for sequencing was peripheral blood. These receptors all come from a man aged 70-80 years with acute or convalescent COVID-19.

This clone turned up a few times. The V gene is TRBV10-3, the J gene TRBJ2-3; 8 bases fit TRBD1. The CDR3 has 15 amino acids. The V and J ends lost 4 bases and 3 bases, in that order; junction bases with no gene match: 6. Germline V CDR1 and CDR2: ENHRY, SYGVKD. The CDR3 sequence is CAISGGQALTDTQYF. The CDR3 DNA reads as TGTGCCATCAGTGGGGGACAGGCGTTAACAGATACGCAGTATTTT.

The chain carries TRBV7-9 and TRBJ1-2; 12 bases agree with TRBD1. This CDR3 has 14 residues. From germline, CDR1 is SEHNR and CDR2 FQNEAQ (reference sequence). V gave up 5 bases and J gave up 7 bases; unmatched junction bases: 5. CDR3 sequence: CASSTGTGGSGYTF. CDR3 bases: TGTGCCAGCAGCACCGGGACAGGGGGCTCTGGCTACACCTTC. The variable domain in full, completed from reference TRBV7-9 and TRBJ1-2, reads DTGVSQNPRHKITKRGQNVTFRCDPISEHNRLYWYRQTLGQGPEFLTYFQNEAQLEKSRLLSDRFSAERPKGSFSTLEIQRTEQGDSAMYLCASSTGTGGSGYTFGSGTRLTVV.

The V and J genes are TRBV2 and TRBJ1-1; D is possibly TRBD1 (5 bases). The CDR3 is made up of 14 amino acids. Germline V gene sequence: CDR1 SNHLY, CDR2 FYNNEI. Deletions cut 8 bases from V and 5 bases from J, with 18 bases between. CDR3 region: CASAALAGWTEAFF. The CDR3 DNA reads TGTGCCAGCGCGGCGTTGGCAGGGTGGACTGAAGCTTTCTTT.

The J gene is TRBJ2-1, the V gene TRBV4-1; the D gene is possibly TRBD1 (6 bases). V was pared by 2 bases and J by 7 bases, with 12 bases between. The germline gives CDR1 MGHRA, CDR2 YSYEKL. The length of the CDR3 is 14 residues. In DNA, the CDR3 is TGCGCCAGCAGCCAACCCGACAGGTTGAATGAGCAGTTCTTC. This codes for CASSQPDRLNEQFF.

The chain carries TRBV5-1 and TRBJ2-7; no reliable D call. This CDR3 region has 12 residues. V was pared by 0 bases and J by 4 bases, with 5 bases between. Germline loops: CDR1 SGHRS, CDR2 YFSETQ. CDR3 protein: CASSLAVYEQYF. DNA of the CDR3: TGCGCCAGCAGCTTGGCGGTATACGAGCAGTACTTC.

The chain uses TRBV28 and TRBJ2-5; D remains unclear. Between the trimmed V and J ends, which lost 1 base and 5 bases, there was a span of 5 bases. Germline assignment: CDR1 MDHEN and CDR2 SYDVKM. The CDR3 has 12 residues. The CDR3 DNA is TGTGCCAGCAGTTTATATGCGGAGACCCAGTACTTC. It specifies CASSLYAETQYF.

This clone was detected a few times. The V call is TRBV4-1, the J call TRBJ1-2; no clear D gene. The germline V and J ends were trimmed by 0 bases and 4 bases, with 6 bases remaining between them. CDR3 length: 13 residues. Germline V gene data show CDR1 as MGHRA and CDR2 as YSYEKL. The CDR3 is CASSQERSYGYTF. The CDR3 bases are TGCGCCAGCAGCCAAGAACGGAGCTATGGCTACACCTTC.

This clone came up once. J is TRBJ2-3 and V is TRBV24-1; TRBD2 agrees at 13 bases. The CDR3 is 13 residues long. The germline V gene has CDR1 KGHDR and CDR2 SFDVKD. The V gene end was trimmed by 5 bases and the J gene end by 9 bases; junction bases not matched to a gene: 1. CDR3 region: CATSGTSGGTQYF. As DNA, the CDR3 is TGTGCCACCAGTGGGACTAGCGGGGGCACGCAGTATTTT.

This chain uses TRBV5-1 with TRBJ2-5, with 9 positions matching TRBD2. This CDR3 is 18 amino acids long. Germline V lookup: CDR1 SGHRS, CDR2 YFSETQ. With V trimmed by 0 bases and J by 7 bases, 16 bases remained unmatched. The CDR3 reads CASSLAMSGSGGAGTQYF. The CDR3 DNA is TGCGCCAGCAGCTTGGCCATGTCCGGTAGCGGGGGTGCGGGGACCCAGTACTTC.

This chain uses TRBV7-6 with TRBJ2-7; the match to TRBD2 covers 7 bases. V was clipped by 8 bases and J by 6 bases; unmatched bases: 4. CDR1 and CDR2 from the germline V gene are SGHVS and FNYEAQ. The CDR3 is made up of 11 amino acids. This chain's CDR3 is CASGPGGEQYF. The CDR3 DNA reads as TGTGCCAGCGGCCCGGGGGGCGAGCAGTACTTC.

J is TRBJ2-7 and V is TRBV18; 10 bases align to TRBD1. Per germline, CDR1 KGHSH and CDR2 LQKENI. This CDR3 has 15 amino acids. The ends lost 0 bases at V and 2 bases at J; junction bases unmatched: 1. This CDR3 is CASSPPGQGPYEQYF. The CDR3 DNA sequence: TGTGCCAGCTCACCACCGGGACAGGGGCCCTACGAGCAGTACTTC.

This rearrangement joins TRBV6-5 to TRBJ1-1; TRBD1 might be the D (5 bases). The CDR3 sequence is 14 residues long. V was cut by 5 bases and J by 1 base, with 11 bases left in between. The germline gives CDR1 MNHEY, CDR2 SVGAGI. Here the CDR3 DNA reads TGTGCCAGCAGTCCGACAGCCCGGAACACTGAAGCTTTCTTT. Residues: CASSPTARNTEAFF.

V gene TRBV5-1 combines with J gene TRBJ1-4; D not certain. The length of the CDR3 is 15 residues. Trimming took off 0 bases at V and 7 bases at J, with 13 bases between the two ends. CDR1 and CDR2 (germline): SGHRS, YFSETQ. CDR3 nucleotide sequence: TGCGCCAGCAGCTTGGCGGCATCAGGAAGTGAAAAACTGTTTTTT. It encodes CASSLAASGSEKLFF.

The gene calls are TRBV29-1 and TRBJ2-5; a weak D match, TRBD2 (5 bases). CDR3 size: 10 residues. CDR1 is SQVTM and CDR2 is ANQGSEA in the germline V gene. Between the trimmed V and J ends, which lost 6 bases and 7 bases, there was a span of 9 bases. The CDR3, as DNA: TGCAGCGTCGGGGATAGGACCCAGTACTTC. The encoded protein is CSVGDRTQYF.

The chain has TRBV5-1 and TRBJ2-3, with 7 bases matching TRBD2. This CDR3 is built from 14 residues. Germline V gene lookup returns CDR1 SGHRS and CDR2 YFSETQ. After removal of 5 bases from V and 1 base from J, the junction contained 4 bases not matched to a gene. The CDR3, as DNA: TGCGCCAGCAGGCTGGCGGGGGGCACAGATACGCAGTATTTT. It is translated as CASRLAGGTDTQYF. The variable domain in full, completed from reference TRBV5-1 and TRBJ2-3, reads KAGVTQTPRYLIKTRGQQVTLSCSPISGHRSVSWYQQTPGQGLQFLFEYFSETQRNKGNFPGRFSGRQFSNSRSEMNVSTLELGDSALYLCASRLAGGTDTQYFGPGTRLTVL.

This clone was seen only once. This rearrangement joins TRBV5-3 to TRBJ1-3; D is unresolved. TRBV5-3 is an open reading frame, and its role is uncertain. V gave up 2 bases and J gave up 3 bases, with 9 bases separating them. The CDR3 consists of 14 residues. CDR3 nucleotides: TGTGCCAGAAGCTTACGGGGAAATGGAAACACCATATATTTT. Its protein is CARSLRGNGNTIYF.

There are many counts of this clone. The V and J genes are TRBV18 and TRBJ2-7, with 8 bases lining up with TRBD1. This CDR3 spans 18 amino acids. Germline CDR1 is KGHSH and CDR2 is LQKENI. V shed 2 bases and J 2 bases; nucleotides not matched to a gene: 14. This CDR3 is CASSPMARAPGQAYEQYF. CDR3 DNA: TGTGCCAGCTCACCAATGGCCCGGGCACCGGGACAGGCCTACGAGCAGTACTTC.

V is TRBV4-1 and J is TRBJ2-5; 7 bases agree with TRBD1. There are 16 residues in the CDR3. Germline CDR1 MGHRA, CDR2 YSYEKL. Germline trimming cut 3 bases from V and 2 bases from J; bases unmatched to any gene: 9. Written as DNA, the CDR3 is TGCGCCAGCAGCCACCCGAGACAGGGATTACAAGAGACCCAGTACTTC. This codes for CASSHPRQGLQETQYF.

This chain joins TRBV5-1 and TRBJ2-1; TRBD2 matches at 12 bases. The germline gives CDR1 SGHRS, CDR2 YFSETQ. The junction had 8 bases not matched to a gene; V was cut back by 4 bases and J by 9 bases. This CDR3 contains 15 residues. The CDR3: CASSGGLAGWGEQFF. The CDR3 DNA reads TGCGCCAGCAGCGGGGGACTAGCGGGCTGGGGTGAGCAGTTCTTC.

This CDR3 is CASSLDREETQYF. CDR3 DNA sequence: TGTGCCAGCAGTTTGGACAGGGAAGAGACCCAGTACTTC. This rearrangement joins TRBV7-8 to TRBJ2-5; 8 bases are a match to TRBD1. In germline, CDR1 is SGHVS, CDR2 FQNEAQ. Unmatched junction bases numbered 3, after V lost 6 bases and J lost 3 bases. CDR3 length equals 13 residues.

This chain uses TRBV28 with TRBJ1-5; 9 positions match TRBD1. V shed 3 bases and J 7 bases; nucleotides not matched to a gene: 7. Germline V gene data show CDR1 as MDHEN and CDR2 as SYDVKM. The CDR3 runs 15 residues. CDR3 in amino acids: CASSLGRQGEQPQHF. The CDR3 nucleotides are TGTGCCAGCAGTTTGGGAAGACAGGGGGAACAGCCCCAGCATTTT.

The V gene is TRBV18, the J gene TRBJ1-1, with 7 bases that match TRBD1. This CDR3 spans 13 amino acids. The germline V gene has CDR1 KGHSH and CDR2 LQKENI. V shed 8 bases and J 1 base; nucleotides not matched to a gene: 4. In DNA, the CDR3 is TGTGCCAGCAATACAGGGGAGAACACTGAAGCTTTCTTT. This encodes CASNTGENTEAFF.

The rearrangement uses TRBV2 and TRBJ1-2, with 9 bases fitting TRBD1. The CDR3 runs 15 residues. Germline CDR1 SNHLY, CDR2 FYNNEI. Unmatched junction bases numbered 4, after V lost 3 bases and J lost 2 bases. The CDR3 region has the DNA TGTGCCAGCAGTGATGGGGACAGGGTAAACTATGGCTACACCTTC. Residues: CASSDGDRVNYGYTF.

The rearrangement links TRBV6-5 to TRBJ2-7; 13 nucleotides align to TRBD2. This CDR3 is built from 16 residues. Germline V gives CDR1 MNHEY, CDR2 SVGAGI. The V and J ends lost 4 bases and 7 bases, in that order; junction bases with no gene match: 10. CDR3 amino acids: CASSSTGLAGAGEQYF. CDR3 in DNA: TGTGCCAGCAGTTCAACCGGACTAGCGGGGGCAGGAGAGCAGTACTTC.

The CDR3 spells CASRETGRVGEQYF. The CDR3 DNA follows: TGTGCCAGCAGGGAGACAGGGCGGGTTGGGGAGCAGTACTTC. This chain uses TRBV6-6 with TRBJ2-7; 7 bases are shared with TRBD1. The CDR3 is 14 residues long. Per the germline V gene, CDR1 is MNHNY and CDR2 is SVGAGI (reference sequence). V was clipped by 6 bases and J by 7 bases; unmatched bases: 12.